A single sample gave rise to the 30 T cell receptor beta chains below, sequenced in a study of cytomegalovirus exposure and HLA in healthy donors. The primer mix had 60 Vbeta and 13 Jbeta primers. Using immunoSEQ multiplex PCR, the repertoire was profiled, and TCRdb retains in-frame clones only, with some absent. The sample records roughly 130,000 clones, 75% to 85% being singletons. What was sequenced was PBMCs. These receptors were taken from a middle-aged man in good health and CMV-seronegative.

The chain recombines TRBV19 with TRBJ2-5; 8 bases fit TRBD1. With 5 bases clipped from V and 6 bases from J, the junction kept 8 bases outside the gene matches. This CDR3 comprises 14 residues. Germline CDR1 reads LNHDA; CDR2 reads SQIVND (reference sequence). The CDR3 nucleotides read TGTGCCAGTAGTTCCCCTCAGGGGGCGAAGACCCAGTACTTC. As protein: CASSSPQGAKTQYF.

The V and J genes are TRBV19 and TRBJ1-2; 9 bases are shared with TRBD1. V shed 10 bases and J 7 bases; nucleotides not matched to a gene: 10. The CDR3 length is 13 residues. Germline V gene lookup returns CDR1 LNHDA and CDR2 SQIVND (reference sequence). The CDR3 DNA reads TGTGCCATCCGGGACAGGGCCTCGGGTGGCTACACCTTC. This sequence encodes CAIRDRASGGYTF. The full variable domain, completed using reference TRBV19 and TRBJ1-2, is DGGITQSPKYLFRKEGQNVTLSCEQNLNHDAMYWYRQDPGQGLRLIYYSQIVNDFQKGDIAEGYSVSREKKESFPLTVTSAQKNPTAFYLCAIRDRASGGYTFGSGTRLTVV.

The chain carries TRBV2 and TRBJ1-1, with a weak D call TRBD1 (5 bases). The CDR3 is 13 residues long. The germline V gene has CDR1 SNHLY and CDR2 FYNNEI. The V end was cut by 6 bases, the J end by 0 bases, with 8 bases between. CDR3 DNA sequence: TGTGCCAGCAGAGACAGACTGAACACTGAAGCTTTCTTT. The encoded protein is CASRDRLNTEAFF. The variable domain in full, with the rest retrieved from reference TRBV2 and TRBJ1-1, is EPEVTQTPSHQVTQMGQEVILRCVPISNHLYFYWYRQILGQKVEFLVSFYNNEISEKSEIFDDQFSVERPDGSNFTLKIRSTKLEDSAMYFCASRDRLNTEAFFGQGTRLTVV.

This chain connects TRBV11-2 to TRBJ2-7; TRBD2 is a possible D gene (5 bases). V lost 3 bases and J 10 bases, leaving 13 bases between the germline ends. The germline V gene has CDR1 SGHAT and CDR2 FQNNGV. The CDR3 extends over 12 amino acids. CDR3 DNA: TGTGCCAGCAGCTTCGAAAGCGGCACACAGTACTTC. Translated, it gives CASSFESGTQYF. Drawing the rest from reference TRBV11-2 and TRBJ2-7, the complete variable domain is EAGVAQSPRYKIIEKRQSVAFWCNPISGHATLYWYQQILGQGPKLLIQFQNNGVVDDSQLPKDRFSAERLKGVDSTLKIQPAKLEDSAVYLCASSFESGTQYFGPGTRLTVT.

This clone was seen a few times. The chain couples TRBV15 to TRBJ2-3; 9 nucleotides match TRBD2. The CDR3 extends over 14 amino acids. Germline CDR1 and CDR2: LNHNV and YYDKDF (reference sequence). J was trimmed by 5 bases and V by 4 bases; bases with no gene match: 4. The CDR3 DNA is TGTGCCACCAGCACTAGCGGGATGGTAGATACGCAGTATTTT. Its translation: CATSTSGMVDTQYF.

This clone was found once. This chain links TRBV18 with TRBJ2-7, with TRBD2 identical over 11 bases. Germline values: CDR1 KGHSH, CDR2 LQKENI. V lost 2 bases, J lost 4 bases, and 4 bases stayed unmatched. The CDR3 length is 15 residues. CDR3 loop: CASSPGLAGGYEQYF. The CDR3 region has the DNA TGTGCCAGCTCACCAGGGCTAGCGGGAGGATACGAGCAGTACTTC.

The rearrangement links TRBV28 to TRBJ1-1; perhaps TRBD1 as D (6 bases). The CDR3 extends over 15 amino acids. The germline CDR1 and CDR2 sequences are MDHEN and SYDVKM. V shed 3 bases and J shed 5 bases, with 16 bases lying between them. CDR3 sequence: CASSFLGARGTEAFF. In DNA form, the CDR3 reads TGTGCCAGCAGTTTCTTGGGGGCGAGGGGTACTGAAGCTTTCTTT.

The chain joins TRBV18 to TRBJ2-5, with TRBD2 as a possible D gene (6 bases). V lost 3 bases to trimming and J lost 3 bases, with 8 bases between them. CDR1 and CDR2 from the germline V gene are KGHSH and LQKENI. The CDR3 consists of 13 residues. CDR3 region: CASSPGLEETQYF. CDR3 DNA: TGTGCCAGCTCACCGGGACTTGAAGAGACCCAGTACTTC.

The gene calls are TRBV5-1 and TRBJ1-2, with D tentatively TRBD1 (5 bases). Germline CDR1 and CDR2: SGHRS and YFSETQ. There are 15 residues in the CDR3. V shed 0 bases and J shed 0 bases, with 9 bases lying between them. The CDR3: CASSLGPTANYGYTF. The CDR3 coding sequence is TGCGCCAGCAGCTTGGGGCCGACAGCTAACTATGGCTACACCTTC.

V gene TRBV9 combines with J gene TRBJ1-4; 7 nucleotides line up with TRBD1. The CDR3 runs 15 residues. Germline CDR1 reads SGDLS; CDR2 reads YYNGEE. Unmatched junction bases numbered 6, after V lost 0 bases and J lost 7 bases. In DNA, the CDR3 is TGTGCCAGCAGCGTAGTTGGGACAGAGGGTGAAAAACTGTTTTTT. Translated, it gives CASSVVGTEGEKLFF. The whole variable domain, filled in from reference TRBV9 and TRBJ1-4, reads DSGVTQTPKHLITATGQRVTLRCSPRSGDLSVYWYQQSLDQGLQFLIQYYNGEERAKGNILERFSAQQFPDLHSELNLSSLELGDSALYFCASSVVGTEGEKLFFGSGTQLSVL.

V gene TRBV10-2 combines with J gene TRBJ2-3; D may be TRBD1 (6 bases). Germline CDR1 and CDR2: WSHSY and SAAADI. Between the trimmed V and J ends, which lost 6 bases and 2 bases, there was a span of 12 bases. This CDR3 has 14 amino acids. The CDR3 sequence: CASSRTGHTDTQYF. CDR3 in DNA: TGCGCCAGCAGCCGAACGGGACACACAGATACGCAGTATTTT.

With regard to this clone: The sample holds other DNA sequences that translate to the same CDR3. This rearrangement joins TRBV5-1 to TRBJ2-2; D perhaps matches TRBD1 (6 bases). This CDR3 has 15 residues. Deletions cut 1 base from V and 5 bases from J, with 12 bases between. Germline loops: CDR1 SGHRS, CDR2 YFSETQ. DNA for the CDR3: TGCGCCAGCAGCTTGAGTACAGGGAATACCGGGGAGCTGTTTTTT. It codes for CASSLSTGNTGELFF.

The CDR3 bases are TGTGCCATCAGTGGTGGGGGACTAGCCGGCAATGAGCAGTTCTTC. As protein: CAISGGGLAGNEQFF. J is TRBJ2-1 and V is TRBV10-3; TRBD2 matches 9 bases. The CDR3 spans 15 residues. V dropped 4 bases and J dropped 6; count of bases not matched to a gene: 7. From germline, CDR1 is ENHRY and CDR2 SYGVKD.

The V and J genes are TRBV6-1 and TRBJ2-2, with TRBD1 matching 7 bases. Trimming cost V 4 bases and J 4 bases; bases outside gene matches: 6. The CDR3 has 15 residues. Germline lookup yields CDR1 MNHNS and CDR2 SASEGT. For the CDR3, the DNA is TGTGCCAGCAGTGCCGCAGGGGGTATCACCGGGGAGCTGTTTTTT. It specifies CASSAAGGITGELFF.

In nucleotides, the CDR3 is TGTGCCAGCAGCCCCGGGACAGGGATTGAAGGCTACACCTTC. It is translated as CASSPGTGIEGYTF. V gene TRBV6-4 combines with J gene TRBJ1-2, with TRBD1 matching over 9 bases. This CDR3 has 14 amino acids. Germline CDR1 and CDR2: MRHNA and SNTAGT. Trimming removed 6 bases from V and 8 bases from J; junction bases left unmatched: 10.

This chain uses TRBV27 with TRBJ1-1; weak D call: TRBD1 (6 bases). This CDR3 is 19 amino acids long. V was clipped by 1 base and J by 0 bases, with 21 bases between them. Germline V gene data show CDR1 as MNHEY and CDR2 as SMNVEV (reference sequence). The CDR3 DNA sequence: TGTGCCAGCAGTTTATGGGCCGGAGGGGGGGTTTCGATGAACACTGAAGCTTTCTTT. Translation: CASSLWAGGGVSMNTEAFF.

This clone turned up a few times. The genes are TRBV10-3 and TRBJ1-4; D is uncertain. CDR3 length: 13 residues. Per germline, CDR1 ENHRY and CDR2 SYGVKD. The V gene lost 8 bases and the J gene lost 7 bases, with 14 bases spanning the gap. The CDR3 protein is CAILGEGGEKLFF. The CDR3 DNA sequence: TGTGCCATCCTCGGAGAGGGCGGTGAAAAACTGTTTTTT.

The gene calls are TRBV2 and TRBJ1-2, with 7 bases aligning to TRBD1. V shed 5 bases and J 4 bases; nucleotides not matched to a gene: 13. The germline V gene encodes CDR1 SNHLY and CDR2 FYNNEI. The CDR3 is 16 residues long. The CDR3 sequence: CASSRDSRTHGYGYTF. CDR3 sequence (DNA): TGTGCCAGCAGTCGGGACAGTCGAACGCACGGCTATGGCTACACCTTC.

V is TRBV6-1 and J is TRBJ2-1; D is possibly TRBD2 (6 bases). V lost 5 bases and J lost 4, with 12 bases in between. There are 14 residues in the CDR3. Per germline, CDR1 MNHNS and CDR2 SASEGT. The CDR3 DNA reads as TGTGCCAGCAGTCCCGTCGCGGGGTACAATGAGCAGTTCTTC. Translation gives CASSPVAGYNEQFF.

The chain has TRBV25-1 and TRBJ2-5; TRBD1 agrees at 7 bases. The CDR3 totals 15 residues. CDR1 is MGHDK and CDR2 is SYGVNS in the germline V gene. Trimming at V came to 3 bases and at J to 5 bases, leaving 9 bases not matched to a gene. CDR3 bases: TGTGCCAGCAGTGATCTTCGACAGGGCGGGGAGACCCAGTACTTC. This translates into CASSDLRQGGETQYF.

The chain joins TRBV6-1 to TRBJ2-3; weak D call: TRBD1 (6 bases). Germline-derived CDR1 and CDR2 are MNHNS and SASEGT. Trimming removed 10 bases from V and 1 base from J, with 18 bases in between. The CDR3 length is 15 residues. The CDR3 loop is CATRLGARGTDTQYF. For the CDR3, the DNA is TGTGCCACCCGCCTGGGGGCTCGAGGCACAGATACGCAGTATTTT.

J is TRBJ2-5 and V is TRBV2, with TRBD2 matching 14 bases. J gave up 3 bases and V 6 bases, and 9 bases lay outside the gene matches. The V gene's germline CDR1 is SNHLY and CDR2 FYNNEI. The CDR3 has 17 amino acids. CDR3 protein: CASRQFPGLAGEETQYF. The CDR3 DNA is TGTGCCAGCAGACAATTTCCGGGACTAGCGGGGGAAGAGACCCAGTACTTC.

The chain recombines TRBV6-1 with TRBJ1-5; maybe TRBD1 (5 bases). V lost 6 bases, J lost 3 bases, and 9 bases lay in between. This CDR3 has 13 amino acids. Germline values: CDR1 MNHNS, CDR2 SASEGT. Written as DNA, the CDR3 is TGTGCCAGCAGAGACAGCTACAATCAGCCCCAGCATTTT. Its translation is CASRDSYNQPQHF.

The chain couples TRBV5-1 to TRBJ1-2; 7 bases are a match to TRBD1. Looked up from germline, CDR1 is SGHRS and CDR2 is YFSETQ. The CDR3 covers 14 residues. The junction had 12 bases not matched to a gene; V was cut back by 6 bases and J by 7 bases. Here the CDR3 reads CASTPGGGELGYTF. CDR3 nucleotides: TGCGCCAGCACCCCAGGAGGGGGCGAACTTGGCTACACCTTC.

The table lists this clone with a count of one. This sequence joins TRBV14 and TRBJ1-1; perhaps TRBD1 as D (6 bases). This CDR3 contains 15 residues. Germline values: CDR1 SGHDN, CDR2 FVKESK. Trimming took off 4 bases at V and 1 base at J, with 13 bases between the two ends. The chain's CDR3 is CASSPQQGWNTEAFF. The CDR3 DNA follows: TGTGCCAGCAGCCCCCAACAGGGATGGAACACTGAAGCTTTCTTT.

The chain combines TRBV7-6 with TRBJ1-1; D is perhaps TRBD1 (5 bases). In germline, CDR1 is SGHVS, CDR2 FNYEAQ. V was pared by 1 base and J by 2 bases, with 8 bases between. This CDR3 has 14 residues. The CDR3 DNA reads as TGTGCCAGCAGCTTAGACAGGACCAACACTGAAGCTTTCTTT. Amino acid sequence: CASSLDRTNTEAFF.

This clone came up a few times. The DNA for the CDR3 is TGTGCCAGCAGTGTTAGGGGTGGAACTGAAGCTTTCTTT. As protein: CASSVRGGTEAFF. The chain has TRBV6-1 and TRBJ1-1, with D possibly TRBD1 on 5 matching bases. This CDR3 contains 13 residues. Germline CDR1 is MNHNS and CDR2 is SASEGT. V was pared by 4 bases and J by 5 bases, with 11 bases between.

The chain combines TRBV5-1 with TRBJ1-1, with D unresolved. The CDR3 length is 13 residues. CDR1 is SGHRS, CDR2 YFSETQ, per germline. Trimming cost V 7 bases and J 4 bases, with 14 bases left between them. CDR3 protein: CASSNRDGTEAFF. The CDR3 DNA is TGCGCCAGCTCAAATCGGGATGGCACTGAAGCTTTCTTT.

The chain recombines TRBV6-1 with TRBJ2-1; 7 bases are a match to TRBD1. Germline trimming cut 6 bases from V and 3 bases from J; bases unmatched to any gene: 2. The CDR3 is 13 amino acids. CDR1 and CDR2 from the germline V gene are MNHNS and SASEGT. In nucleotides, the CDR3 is TGTGCCAGCAGCCACAGGGGCTACAATGAGCAGTTCTTC. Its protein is CASSHRGYNEQFF.

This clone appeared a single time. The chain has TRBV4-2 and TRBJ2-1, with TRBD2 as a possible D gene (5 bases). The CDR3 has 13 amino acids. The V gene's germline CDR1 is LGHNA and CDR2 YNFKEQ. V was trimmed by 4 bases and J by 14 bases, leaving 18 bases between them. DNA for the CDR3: TGTGCCAGCAGCCCCGCGGGTTTTTCCGATAAGTTCTTC. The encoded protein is CASSPAGFSDKFF.